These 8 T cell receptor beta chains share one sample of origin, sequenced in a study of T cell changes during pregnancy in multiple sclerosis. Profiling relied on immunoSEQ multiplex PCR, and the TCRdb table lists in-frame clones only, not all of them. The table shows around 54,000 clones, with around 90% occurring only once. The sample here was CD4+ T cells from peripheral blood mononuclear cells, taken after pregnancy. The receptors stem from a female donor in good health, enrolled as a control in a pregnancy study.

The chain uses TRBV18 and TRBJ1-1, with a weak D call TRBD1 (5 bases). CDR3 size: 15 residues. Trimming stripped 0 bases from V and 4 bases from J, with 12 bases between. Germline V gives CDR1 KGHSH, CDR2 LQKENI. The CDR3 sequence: CASSPPGGVVTEAFF. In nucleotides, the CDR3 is TGTGCCAGCTCACCACCGGGAGGGGTTGTCACTGAAGCTTTCTTT.

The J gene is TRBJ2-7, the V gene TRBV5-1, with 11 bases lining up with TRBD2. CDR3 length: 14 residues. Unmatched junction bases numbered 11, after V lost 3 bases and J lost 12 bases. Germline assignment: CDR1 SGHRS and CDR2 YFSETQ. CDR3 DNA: TGCGCCAGCAGCTCAGGGACTAGCGGAGAGAGGGCGTACTTC. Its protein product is CASSSGTSGERAYF.

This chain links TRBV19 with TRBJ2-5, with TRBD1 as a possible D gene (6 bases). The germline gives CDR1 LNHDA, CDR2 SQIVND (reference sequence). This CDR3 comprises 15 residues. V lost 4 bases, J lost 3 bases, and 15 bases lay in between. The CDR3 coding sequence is TGTGCCAGTAGTACTCAACAGGGAACGAAAGAGACCCAGTACTTC. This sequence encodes CASSTQQGTKETQYF.

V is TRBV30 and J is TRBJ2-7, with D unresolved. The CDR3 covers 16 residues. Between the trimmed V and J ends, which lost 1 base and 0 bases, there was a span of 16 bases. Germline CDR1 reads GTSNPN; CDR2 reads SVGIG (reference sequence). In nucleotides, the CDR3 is TGTGCCTGGAGTGAGCCGGCAGGCCCGAGCTCCTACGAGCAGTACTTC. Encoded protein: CAWSEPAGPSSYEQYF.

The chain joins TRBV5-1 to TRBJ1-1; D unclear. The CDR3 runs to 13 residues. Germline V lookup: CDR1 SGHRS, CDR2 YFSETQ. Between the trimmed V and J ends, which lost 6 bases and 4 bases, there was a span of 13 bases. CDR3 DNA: TGCGCCAGCACCCCGGGTTACACCACTGAAGCTTTCTTT. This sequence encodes CASTPGYTTEAFF. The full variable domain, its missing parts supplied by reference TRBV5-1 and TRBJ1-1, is KAGVTQTPRYLIKTRGQQVTLSCSPISGHRSVSWYQQTPGQGLQFLFEYFSETQRNKGNFPGRFSGRQFSNSRSEMNVSTLELGDSALYLCASTPGYTTEAFFGQGTRLTVV.

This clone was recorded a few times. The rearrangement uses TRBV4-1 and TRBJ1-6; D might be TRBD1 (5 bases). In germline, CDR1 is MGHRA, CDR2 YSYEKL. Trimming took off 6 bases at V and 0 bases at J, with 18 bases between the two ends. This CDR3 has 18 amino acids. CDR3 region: CASSRETRQSSYNSPLHF. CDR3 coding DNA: TGCGCCAGCAGTCGAGAGACTCGACAGAGCTCCTATAATTCACCCCTCCACTTT.

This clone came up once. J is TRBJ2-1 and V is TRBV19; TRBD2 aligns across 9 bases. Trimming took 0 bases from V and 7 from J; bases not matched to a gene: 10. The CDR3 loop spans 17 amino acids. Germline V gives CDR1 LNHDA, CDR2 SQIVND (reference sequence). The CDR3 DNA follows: TGTGCCAGTAGTATAGATCTGGGGCTAGCGGGGTTAAATGAGCAGTTCTTC. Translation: CASSIDLGLAGLNEQFF.

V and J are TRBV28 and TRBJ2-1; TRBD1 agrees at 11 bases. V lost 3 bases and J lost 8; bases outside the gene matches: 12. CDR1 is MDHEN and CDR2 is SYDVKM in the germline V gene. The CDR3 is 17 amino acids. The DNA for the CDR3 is TGTGCCAGCAGTTTTCAATTGGGACAGGGGGTCTCGGATGAGCAGTTCTTC. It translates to CASSFQLGQGVSDEQFF.